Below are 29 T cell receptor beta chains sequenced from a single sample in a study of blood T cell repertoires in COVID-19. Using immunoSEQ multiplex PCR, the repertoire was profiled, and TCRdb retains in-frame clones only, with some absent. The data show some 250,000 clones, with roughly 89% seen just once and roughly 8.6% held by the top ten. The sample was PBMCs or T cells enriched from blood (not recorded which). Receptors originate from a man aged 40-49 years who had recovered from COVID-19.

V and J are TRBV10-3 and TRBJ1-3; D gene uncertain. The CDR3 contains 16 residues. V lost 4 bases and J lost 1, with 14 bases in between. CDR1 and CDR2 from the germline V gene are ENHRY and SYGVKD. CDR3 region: CAISGGGLSSGNTIYF. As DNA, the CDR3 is TGTGCCATCAGTGGGGGAGGGCTATCGTCTGGAAACACCATATATTTT.

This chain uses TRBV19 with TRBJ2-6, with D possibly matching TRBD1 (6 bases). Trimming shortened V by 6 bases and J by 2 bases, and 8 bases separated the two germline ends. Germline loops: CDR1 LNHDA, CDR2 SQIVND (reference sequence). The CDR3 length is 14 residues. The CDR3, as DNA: TGTGCCAGTAGCGAGGGGGCTGGGGCCAACGTCCTGACTTTC. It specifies CASSEGAGANVLTF.

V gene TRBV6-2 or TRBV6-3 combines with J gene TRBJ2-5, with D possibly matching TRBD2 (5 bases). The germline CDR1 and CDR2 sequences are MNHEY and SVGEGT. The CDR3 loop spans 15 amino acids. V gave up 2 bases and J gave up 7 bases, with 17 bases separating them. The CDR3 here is CASSYPGRVSGTQYF. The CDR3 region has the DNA TGTGCCAGCAGTTACCCCGGACGGGTAAGCGGGACCCAGTACTTC.

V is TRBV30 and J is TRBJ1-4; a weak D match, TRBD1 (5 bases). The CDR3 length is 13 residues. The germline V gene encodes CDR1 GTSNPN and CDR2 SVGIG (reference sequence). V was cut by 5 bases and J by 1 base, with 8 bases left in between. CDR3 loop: CAWARGTNEKLFF. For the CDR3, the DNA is TGTGCCTGGGCAAGGGGAACTAATGAAAAACTGTTTTTT.

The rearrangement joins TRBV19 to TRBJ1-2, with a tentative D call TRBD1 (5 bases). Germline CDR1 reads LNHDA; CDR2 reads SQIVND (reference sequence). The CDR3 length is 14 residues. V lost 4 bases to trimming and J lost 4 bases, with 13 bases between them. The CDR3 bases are TGTGCCAGTAGTACCACAGGAGACGTCTATGGCTACACCTTC. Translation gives CASSTTGDVYGYTF.

The CDR3 spells CASSLTGSAPTGPLWGYTF. DNA of the CDR3: TGTGCCAGCAGCTTAACCGGTTCGGCCCCCACAGGACCGCTCTGGGGCTACACCTTC. The rearrangement uses TRBV7-3 and TRBJ1-2; tentative D call: TRBD1 (5 bases). The CDR3 loop spans 19 amino acids. Trimming shortened V by 0 bases and J by 8 bases, and 28 bases separated the two germline ends. Per germline, CDR1 SGHTA and CDR2 FQGTGA. The whole variable domain, filled in from reference TRBV7-3 and TRBJ1-2, reads GAGVSQTPSNKVTEKGKYVELRCDPISGHTALYWYRQSLGQGPEFLIYFQGTGAADDSGLPNDRFFAVRPEGSVSTLKIQRTERGDSAVYLCASSLTGSAPTGPLWGYTFGSGTRLTVV.

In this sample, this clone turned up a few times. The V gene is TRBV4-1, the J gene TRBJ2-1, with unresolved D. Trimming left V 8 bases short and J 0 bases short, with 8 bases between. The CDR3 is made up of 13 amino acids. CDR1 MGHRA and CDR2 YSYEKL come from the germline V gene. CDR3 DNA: TGCGCCAGCGGGCAGAGCTCCTACAATGAGCAGTTCTTC. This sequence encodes CASGQSSYNEQFF.

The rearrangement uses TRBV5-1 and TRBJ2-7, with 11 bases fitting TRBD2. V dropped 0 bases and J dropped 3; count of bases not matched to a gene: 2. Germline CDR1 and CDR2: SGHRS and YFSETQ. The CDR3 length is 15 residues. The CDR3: CASSLVGTSGYEQYF. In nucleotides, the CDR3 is TGCGCCAGCAGCTTGGTTGGGACTAGCGGCTACGAGCAGTACTTC.

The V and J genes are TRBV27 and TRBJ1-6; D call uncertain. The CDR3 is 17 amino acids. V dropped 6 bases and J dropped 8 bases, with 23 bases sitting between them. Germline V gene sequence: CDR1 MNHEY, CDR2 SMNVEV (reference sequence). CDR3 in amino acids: CASRREPRVPTDSPLHF. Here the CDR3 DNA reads TGTGCCAGCAGGAGGGAACCGCGCGTCCCGACGGATTCACCCCTCCACTTT.

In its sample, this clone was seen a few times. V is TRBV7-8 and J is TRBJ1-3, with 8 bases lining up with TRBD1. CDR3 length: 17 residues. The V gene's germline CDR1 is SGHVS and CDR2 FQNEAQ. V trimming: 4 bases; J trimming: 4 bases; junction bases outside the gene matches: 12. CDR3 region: CASSSRPGTGPGNTIYF. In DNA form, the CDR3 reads TGTGCCAGCAGCTCGAGACCAGGGACAGGTCCCGGAAACACCATATATTTT. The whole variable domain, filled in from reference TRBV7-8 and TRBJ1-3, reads GAGVSQSPRYKVAKRGQDVALRCDPISGHVSLFWYQQALGQGPEFLTYFQNEAQLDKSGLPSDRFFAERPEGSVSTLKIQRTQQEDSAVYLCASSSRPGTGPGNTIYFGEGSWLTVV.

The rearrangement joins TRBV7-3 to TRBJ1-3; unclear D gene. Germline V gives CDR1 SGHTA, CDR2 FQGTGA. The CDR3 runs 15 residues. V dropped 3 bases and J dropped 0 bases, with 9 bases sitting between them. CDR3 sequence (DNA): TGTGCCAGCAGCTTGGGGAGTCCCTCTGGAAACACCATATATTTT. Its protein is CASSLGSPSGNTIYF.

The CDR3: CASRPGTDALHF. The CDR3 nucleotides read TGTGCCAGCAGGCCCGGGACAGACGCCCTCCACTTT. The V call is TRBV2, the J call TRBJ1-6; 7 nucleotides line up with TRBD1. Trimming removed 6 bases from V and 14 bases from J; junction bases left unmatched: 7. The CDR3 contains 12 residues. Per the germline V gene, CDR1 is SNHLY and CDR2 is FYNNEI.

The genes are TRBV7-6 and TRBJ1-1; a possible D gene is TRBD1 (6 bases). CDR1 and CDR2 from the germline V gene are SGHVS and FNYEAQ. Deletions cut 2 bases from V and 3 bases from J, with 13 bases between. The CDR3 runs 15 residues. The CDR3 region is CASSLSGTYDTEAFF. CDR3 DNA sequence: TGTGCCAGCAGCTTAAGCGGGACATACGACACTGAAGCTTTCTTT. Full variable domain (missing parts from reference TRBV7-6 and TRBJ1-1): GAGVSQSPRYKVTKRGQDVALRCDPISGHVSLYWYRQALGQGPEFLTYFNYEAQQDKSGLPNDRFSAERPEGSISTLTIQRTEQRDSAMYRCASSLSGTYDTEAFFGQGTRLTVV.

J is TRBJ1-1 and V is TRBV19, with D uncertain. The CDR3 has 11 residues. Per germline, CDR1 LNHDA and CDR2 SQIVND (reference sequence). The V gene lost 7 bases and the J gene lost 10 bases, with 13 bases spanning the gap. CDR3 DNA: TGTGCCAGTACCGCGACACACTCAGCTTTCTTT. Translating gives CASTATHSAFF.

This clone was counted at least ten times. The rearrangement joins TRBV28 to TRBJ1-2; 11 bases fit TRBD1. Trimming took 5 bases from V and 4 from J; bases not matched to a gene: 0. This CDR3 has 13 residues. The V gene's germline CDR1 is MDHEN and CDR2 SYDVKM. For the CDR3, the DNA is TGTGCCAGCAGTGGGACAGGGGGCTATGGCTACACCTTC. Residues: CASSGTGGYGYTF.

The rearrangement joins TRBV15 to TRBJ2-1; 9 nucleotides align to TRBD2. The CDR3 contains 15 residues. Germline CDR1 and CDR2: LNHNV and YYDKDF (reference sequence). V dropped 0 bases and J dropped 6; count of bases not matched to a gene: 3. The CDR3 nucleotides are TGTGCCACCAGCAGAGAAGGTAGCGGGAGCAATGAGCAGTTCTTC. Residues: CATSREGSGSNEQFF.

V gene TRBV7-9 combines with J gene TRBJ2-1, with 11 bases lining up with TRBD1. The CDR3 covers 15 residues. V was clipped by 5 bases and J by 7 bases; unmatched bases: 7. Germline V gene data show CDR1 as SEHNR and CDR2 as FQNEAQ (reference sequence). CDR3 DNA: TGTGCCAGCAGCGAGGGACAGGGGGGACTAAATGAGCAGTTCTTC. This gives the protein CASSEGQGGLNEQFF.

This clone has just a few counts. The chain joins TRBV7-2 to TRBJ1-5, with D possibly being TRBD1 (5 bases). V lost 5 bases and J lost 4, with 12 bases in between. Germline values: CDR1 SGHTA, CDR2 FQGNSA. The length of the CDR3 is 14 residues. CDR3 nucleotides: TGTGCCAGCAGCAAAGGGGTGGCAAATCAGCCCCAGCATTTT. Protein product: CASSKGVANQPQHF.

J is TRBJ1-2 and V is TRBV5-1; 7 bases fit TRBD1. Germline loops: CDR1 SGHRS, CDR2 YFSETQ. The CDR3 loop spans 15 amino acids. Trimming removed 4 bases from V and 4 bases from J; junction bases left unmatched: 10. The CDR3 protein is CASSASGTEIYGYTF. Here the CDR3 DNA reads TGCGCCAGCAGCGCCTCCGGGACAGAGATCTATGGCTACACCTTC.

In nucleotides, the CDR3 is TGTGCCAGCAGTTTTCCGACAGTAGCAGAGACCCAGTACTTC. Amino acids: CASSFPTVAETQYF. The V call is TRBV28, the J call TRBJ2-5; D perhaps matches TRBD1 (5 bases). V shed 3 bases and J shed 4 bases, with 12 bases lying between them. The length of the CDR3 is 14 residues. Germline values: CDR1 MDHEN, CDR2 SYDVKM.

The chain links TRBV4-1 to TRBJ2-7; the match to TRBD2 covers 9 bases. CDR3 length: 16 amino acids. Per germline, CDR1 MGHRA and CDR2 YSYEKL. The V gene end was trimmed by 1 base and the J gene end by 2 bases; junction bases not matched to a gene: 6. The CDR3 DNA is TGCGCCAGCAGCCAAGGGGGGCTAGCGGGAACCTACGAGCAGTACTTC. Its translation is CASSQGGLAGTYEQYF.

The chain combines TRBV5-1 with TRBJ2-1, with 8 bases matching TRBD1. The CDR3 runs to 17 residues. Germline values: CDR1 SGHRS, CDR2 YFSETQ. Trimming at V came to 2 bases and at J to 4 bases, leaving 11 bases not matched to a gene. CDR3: CASSLSSGTGTYNEQFF. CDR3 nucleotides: TGCGCCAGCAGCTTATCTTCCGGGACAGGTACTTACAATGAGCAGTTCTTC.

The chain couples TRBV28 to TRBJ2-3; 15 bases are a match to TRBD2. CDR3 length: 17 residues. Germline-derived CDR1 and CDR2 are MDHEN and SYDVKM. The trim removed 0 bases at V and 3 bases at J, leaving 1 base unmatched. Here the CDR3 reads CASSLWGTSGRTDTQYF. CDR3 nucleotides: TGTGCCAGCAGTTTATGGGGGACTAGCGGGAGGACAGATACGCAGTATTTT.

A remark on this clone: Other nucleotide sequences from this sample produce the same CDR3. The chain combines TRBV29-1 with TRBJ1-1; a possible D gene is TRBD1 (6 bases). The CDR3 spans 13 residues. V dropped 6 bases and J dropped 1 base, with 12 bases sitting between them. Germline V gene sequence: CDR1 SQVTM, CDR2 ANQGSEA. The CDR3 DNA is TGCAGCGTCACGACAGGCGGGAACACTGAAGCTTTCTTT. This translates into CSVTTGGNTEAFF.

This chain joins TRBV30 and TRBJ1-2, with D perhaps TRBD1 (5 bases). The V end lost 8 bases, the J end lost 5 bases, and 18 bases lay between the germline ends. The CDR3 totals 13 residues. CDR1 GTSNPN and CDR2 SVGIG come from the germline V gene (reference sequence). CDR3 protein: CAGRPRAQYGYTF. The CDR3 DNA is TGTGCCGGGCGTCCCAGGGCTCAATATGGCTACACCTTC.

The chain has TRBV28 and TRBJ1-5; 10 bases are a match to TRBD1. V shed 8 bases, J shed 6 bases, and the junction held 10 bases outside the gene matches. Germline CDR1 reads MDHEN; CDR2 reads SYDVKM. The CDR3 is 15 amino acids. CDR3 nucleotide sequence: TGTGCCAGCTTCTCTCGACAGGGGGCTAGTCAGCCCCAGCATTTT. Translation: CASFSRQGASQPQHF.

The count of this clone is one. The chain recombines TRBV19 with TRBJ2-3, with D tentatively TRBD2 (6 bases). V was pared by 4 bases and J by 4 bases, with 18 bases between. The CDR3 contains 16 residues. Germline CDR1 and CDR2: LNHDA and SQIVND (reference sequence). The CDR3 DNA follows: TGTGCCAGTAGTACCCCCGGGGGTAAACGGTCAGATACGCAGTATTTT. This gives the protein CASSTPGGKRSDTQYF.

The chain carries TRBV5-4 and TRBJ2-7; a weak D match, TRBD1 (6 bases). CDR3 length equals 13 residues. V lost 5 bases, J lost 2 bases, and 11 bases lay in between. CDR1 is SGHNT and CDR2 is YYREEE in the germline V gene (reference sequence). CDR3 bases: TGTGCCAGCAGTCCCGACAGGACCTACGAGCAGTACTTC. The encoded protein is CASSPDRTYEQYF.

The CDR3 here is CASSDRGPQETQYF. The CDR3 region has the DNA TGTGCCAGTAGTGACAGGGGGCCCCAAGAGACCCAGTACTTC. This chain joins TRBV19 and TRBJ2-5; 10 bases are shared with TRBD1. The CDR3 has 14 residues. The V segment lost 5 bases and the J segment 1 base; nucleotides outside the gene matches: 1. Looked up from germline, CDR1 is LNHDA and CDR2 is SQIVND (reference sequence).